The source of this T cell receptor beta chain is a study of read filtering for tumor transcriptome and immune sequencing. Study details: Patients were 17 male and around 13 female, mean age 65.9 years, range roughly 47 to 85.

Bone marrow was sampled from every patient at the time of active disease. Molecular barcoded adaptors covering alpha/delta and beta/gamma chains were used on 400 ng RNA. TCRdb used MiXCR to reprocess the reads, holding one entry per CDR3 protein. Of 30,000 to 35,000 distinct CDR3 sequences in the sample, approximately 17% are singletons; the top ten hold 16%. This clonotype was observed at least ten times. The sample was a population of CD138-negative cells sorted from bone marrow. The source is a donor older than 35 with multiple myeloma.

The CDR3 DNA reads as TGTGCCAGCAGCACCCAGGGTAACACTGAAGCTTTCTTT. It specifies CASSTQGNTEAFF. This chain connects TRBV7-2 to TRBJ1-1; possibly TRBD1 for D (5 bases). CDR1 and CDR2 from the germline V gene are SGHTA and FQGNSA. V dropped 5 bases and J dropped 2 bases, with 9 bases sitting between them. This CDR3 has 13 amino acids.